The 4 T cell receptor beta chains below were found in one sample sequenced in a study of CD8 T cells in ankylosing spondylitis. General study points: What seemed typical of ankylosing spondylitis blood was a TCR beta motif built from roughly 8 highly homologous variants.

TCRdb re-called the 5' RACE reads with MiXCR, one entry per CDR3 protein. Of approximately 220,000 distinct CDR3 sequences in the sample, around 17% were seen once. For these TCRs, the target antigens are not known. The sequenced sample consisted of blood, either unsorted or a sorted T cell fraction (not recorded which). All receptors derive from a male donor with ankylosing spondylitis.

The chain uses TRBV20-1 and TRBJ2-7; no definite D call. Germline loops: CDR1 DFQATT, CDR2 SNEGSKA (reference sequence). The CDR3 is 15 amino acids. V shed 0 bases and J shed 2 bases, with 14 bases lying between them. The CDR3 sequence: CSARDGSGRTYEQYF. DNA for the CDR3: TGCAGTGCTAGAGATGGGTCGGGCAGGACCTACGAGCAGTACTTC.

The chain employs TRBV11-1 and TRBJ1-2; maybe TRBD1 (6 bases). CDR3 length: 18 amino acids. Germline V CDR1 and CDR2: SGHAT, FQDESV (reference sequence). V lost 5 bases, J lost 3 bases, and 25 bases lay in between. The CDR3: CASSPAAGGPTSYYGYTF. CDR3 sequence (DNA): TGTGCCAGCAGCCCCGCGGCCGGGGGCCCAACCTCCTACTATGGCTACACCTTC. Based on the CDR3 plus reference TRBV11-1 and TRBJ1-2, the full variable domain is EAEVAQSPRYKITEKSQAVAFWCDPISGHATLYWYRQILGQGPELLVQFQDESVVDDSQLPKDRFSAERLKGVDSTLKIQPAELGDSAMYLCASSPAAGGPTSYYGYTFGSGTRLTVV.

V and J are TRBV5-1 and TRBJ1-1; the D gene is possibly TRBD1 (5 bases). The CDR3 has 13 amino acids. V was pared by 5 bases and J by 7 bases, with 15 bases between. CDR1 is SGHRS, CDR2 YFSETQ, per germline. The CDR3 DNA reads TGCGCCAGCAGGGCGGGGGTTGGTTTTGAAGCTTTCTTT. It encodes CASRAGVGFEAFF.

This chain uses TRBV13 with TRBJ2-1; D is ambiguous. This CDR3 contains 14 residues. Trimming shortened V by 5 bases and J by 1 base, and 9 bases separated the two germline ends. Germline V gene data show CDR1 as PRHDT and CDR2 as FYEKMQ (reference sequence). The CDR3 bases are TGTGCCAGCAGCCCCGGGCCGTCCTACAATGAGCAGTTCTTC. Protein: CASSPGPSYNEQFF.